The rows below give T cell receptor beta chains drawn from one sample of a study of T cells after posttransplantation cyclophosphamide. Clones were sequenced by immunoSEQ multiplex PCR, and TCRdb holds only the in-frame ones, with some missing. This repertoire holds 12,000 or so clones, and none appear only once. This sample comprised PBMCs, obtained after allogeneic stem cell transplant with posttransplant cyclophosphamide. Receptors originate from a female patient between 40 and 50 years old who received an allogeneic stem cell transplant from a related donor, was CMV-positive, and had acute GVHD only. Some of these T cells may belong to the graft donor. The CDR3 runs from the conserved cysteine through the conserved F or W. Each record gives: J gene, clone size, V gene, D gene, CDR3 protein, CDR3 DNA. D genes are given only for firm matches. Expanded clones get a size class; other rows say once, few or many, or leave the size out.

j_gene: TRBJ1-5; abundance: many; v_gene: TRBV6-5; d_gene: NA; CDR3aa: CASRRNTNQPQHF; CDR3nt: TGTGCCAGCAGGAGGAATACCAATCAGCCCCAGCATTTT
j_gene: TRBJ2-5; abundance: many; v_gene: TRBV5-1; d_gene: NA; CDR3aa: CASSLGGSQETQYF; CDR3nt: TGCGCCAGCAGCTTGGGAGGGAGCCAAGAGACCCAGTACTTC
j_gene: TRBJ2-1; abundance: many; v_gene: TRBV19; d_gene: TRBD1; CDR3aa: CASSIRPTGEQFF; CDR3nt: TGTGCCAGTAGTATACGCCCGACAGGGGAGCAGTTCTTC
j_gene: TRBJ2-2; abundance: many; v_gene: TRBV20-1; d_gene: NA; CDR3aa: CSAAGAGELFF; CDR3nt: TGCAGTGCCGCAGGGGCCGGGGAGCTGTTTTTT
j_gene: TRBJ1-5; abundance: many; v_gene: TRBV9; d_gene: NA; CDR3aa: CASSPLPGANQPQHF; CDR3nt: TGTGCCAGCAGCCCACTGCCAGGGGCCAATCAGCCCCAGCATTTT
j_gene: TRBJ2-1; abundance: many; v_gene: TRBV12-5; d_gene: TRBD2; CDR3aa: CASGLKTGGSENEQFF; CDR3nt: TGTGCTAGTGGTTTAAAGACGGGAGGTTCAGAGAATGAGCAGTTCTTC
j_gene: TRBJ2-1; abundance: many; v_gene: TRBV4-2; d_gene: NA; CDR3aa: CASSQDKGGAGEQFF; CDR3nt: TGTGCCAGCAGCCAAGATAAAGGGGGGGCCGGTGAGCAGTTCTTC
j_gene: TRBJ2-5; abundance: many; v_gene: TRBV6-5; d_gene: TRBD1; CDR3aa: CASRDRAYETQYF; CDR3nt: TGTGCCAGCAGAGACAGGGCCTACGAGACCCAGTACTTC
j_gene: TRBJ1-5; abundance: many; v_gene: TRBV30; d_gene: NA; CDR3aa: CAWSVPPQGQNVQPQHF; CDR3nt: TGTGCCTGGAGTGTCCCACCGCAGGGGCAGAATGTTCAGCCCCAGCATTTT
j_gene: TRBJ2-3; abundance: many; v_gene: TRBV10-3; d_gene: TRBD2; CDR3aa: CAISEGSSGKDTQYF; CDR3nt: TGTGCCATCAGTGAGGGGTCTAGCGGGAAGGATACGCAGTATTTT
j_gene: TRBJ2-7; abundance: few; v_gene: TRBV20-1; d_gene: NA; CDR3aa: CSARAEYEQYF; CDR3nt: TGCAGTGCTAGGGCGGAGTACGAGCAGTACTTC
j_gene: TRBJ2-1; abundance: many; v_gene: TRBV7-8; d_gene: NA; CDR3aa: CASSPGYNEQFF; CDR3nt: TGTGCCAGCAGCCCAGGGTACAATGAGCAGTTCTTC
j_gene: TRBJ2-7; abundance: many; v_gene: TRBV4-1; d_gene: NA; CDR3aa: CASSQVGASSYEQYF; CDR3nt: TGCGCCAGCAGCCAAGTAGGGGCCAGCTCCTACGAGCAGTACTTC
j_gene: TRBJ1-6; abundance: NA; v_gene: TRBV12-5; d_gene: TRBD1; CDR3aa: CASGLVLLAGTAPSPLHF; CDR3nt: TGTGCTAGTGGTTTGGTCCTCCTGGCCGGGACAGCTCCTTCACCCCTCCACTTT
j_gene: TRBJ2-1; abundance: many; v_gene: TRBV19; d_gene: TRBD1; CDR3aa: CASSILGQGAISNEQFF; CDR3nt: TGTGCCAGTAGTATTCTGGGACAGGGGGCGATCAGCAATGAGCAGTTCTTC
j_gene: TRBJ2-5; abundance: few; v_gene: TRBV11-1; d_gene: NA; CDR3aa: CASSPGHGEETQYF; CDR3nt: TGTGCCAGCAGCCCCGGACACGGAGAAGAGACCCAGTACTTC
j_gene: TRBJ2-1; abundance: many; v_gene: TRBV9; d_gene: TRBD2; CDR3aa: CASSHSGGVVNEQFF; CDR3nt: TGTGCCAGCAGCCATAGCGGGGGGGTGGTTAATGAGCAGTTCTTC
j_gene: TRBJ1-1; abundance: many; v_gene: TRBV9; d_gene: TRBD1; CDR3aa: CASSPPTGLNTEAFF; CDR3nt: TGTGCCAGCAGCCCTCCGACAGGGCTGAACACTGAAGCTTTCTTT
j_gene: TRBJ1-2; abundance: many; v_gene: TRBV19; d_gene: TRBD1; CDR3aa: CASSAGTGGARLGGYTF; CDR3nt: TGTGCCAGTAGTGCCGGGACAGGGGGCGCAAGGTTGGGGGGCTACACCTTC
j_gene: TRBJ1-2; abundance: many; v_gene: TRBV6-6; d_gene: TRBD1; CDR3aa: CASRFGQGDGYTF; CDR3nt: TGTGCCAGCAGATTCGGACAGGGTGATGGCTACACCTTC
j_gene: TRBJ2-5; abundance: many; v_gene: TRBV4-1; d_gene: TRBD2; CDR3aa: CASSRGGQETQYF; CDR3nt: TGCGCCAGCAGCCGGGGGGGCCAAGAGACCCAGTACTTC
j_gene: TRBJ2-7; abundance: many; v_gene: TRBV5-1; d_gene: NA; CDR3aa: CASSLVQGGEQYF; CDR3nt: TGCGCCAGCAGCTTGGTTCAGGGTGGCGAGCAGTACTTC
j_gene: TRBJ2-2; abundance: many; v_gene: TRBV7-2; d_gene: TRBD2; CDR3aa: CASSLRGWGGVTGELFF; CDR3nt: TGTGCCAGTTCCCTTCGAGGGTGGGGGGGAGTCACCGGGGAGCTGTTTTTT
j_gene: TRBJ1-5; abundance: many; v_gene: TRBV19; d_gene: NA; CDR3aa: CASSVVSGVNSQHF; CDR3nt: TGTGCCAGTAGCGTCGTATCAGGGGTTAATTCCCAGCATTTT
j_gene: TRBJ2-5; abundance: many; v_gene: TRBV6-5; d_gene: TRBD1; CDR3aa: CASRQDRVNQETQYF; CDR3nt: TGTGCCAGCAGACAGGACAGGGTAAACCAAGAGACCCAGTACTTC
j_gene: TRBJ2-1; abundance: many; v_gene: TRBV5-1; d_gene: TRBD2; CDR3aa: CASSLVSSGYNEQFF; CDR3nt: TGCGCCAGCAGCTTGGTATCTAGCGGCTACAATGAGCAGTTCTTC
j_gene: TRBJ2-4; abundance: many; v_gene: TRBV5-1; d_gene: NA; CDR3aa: CASSLGQGGYTKNIQYF; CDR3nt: TGCGCCAGCAGCTTGGGGCAGGGTGGTTACACCAAAAACATTCAGTACTTC
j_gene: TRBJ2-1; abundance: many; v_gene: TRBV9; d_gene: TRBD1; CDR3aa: CASSDTTGGDEQFF; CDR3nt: TGTGCCAGCAGCGATACGACAGGGGGAGATGAGCAGTTCTTC
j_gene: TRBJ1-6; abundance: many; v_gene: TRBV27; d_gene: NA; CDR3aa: CASRGEAHNSPLHF; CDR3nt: TGTGCCAGCAGAGGGGAGGCACATAATTCACCCCTCCACTTT
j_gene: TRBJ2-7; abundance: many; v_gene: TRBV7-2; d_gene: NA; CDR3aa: CASSLGGAADGQYF; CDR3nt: TGTGCCAGCAGCTTAGGTGGTGCAGCGGATGGGCAGTACTTC
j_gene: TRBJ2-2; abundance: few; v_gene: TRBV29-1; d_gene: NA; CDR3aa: CSAGSGELFF; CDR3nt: TGCAGCGCTGGCTCCGGGGAGCTGTTTTTT
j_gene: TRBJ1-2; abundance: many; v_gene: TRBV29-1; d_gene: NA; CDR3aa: CSVEVVGGHYGYTF; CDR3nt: TGCAGCGTTGAAGTGGTCGGGGGACACTATGGCTACACCTTC
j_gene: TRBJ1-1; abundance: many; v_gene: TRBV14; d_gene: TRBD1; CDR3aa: CASSQDLGRGPGEAFF; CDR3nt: TGTGCCAGCAGCCAAGATCTCGGCAGGGGGCCGGGTGAAGCTTTCTTT
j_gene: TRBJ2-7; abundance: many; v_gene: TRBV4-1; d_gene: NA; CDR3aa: CASSQIPQGYEQYF; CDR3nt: TGCGCCAGCAGCCAAATTCCACAGGGCTACGAGCAGTACTTC
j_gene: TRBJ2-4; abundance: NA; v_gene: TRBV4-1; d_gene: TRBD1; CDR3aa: CASSQDLPRGRGRVDIQYF; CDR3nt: TGCGCCAGCAGCCAAGATTTGCCCCGGGGCAGGGGGCGCGTGGACATTCAGTACTTC
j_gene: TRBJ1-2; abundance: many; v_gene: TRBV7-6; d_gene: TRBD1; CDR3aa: CASSLVLTGDYGYTF; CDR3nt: TGTGCCAGCAGCTTAGTCTTGACAGGGGACTATGGCTACACCTTC
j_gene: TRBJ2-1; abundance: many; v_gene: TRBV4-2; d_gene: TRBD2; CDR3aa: CASSQERGDPYNEQFF; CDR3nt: TGTGCCAGCAGCCAGGAGCGGGGAGACCCCTACAATGAGCAGTTCTTC
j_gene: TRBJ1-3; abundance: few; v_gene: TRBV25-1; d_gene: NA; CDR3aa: CASSIAEGNTIYF; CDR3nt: TGTGCCAGCAGTATAGCGGAGGGAAACACCATATATTTT
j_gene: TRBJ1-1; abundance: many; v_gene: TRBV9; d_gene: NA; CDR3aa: CASSVGGGSEAFF; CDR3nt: TGTGCCAGCAGCGTCGGGGGTGGATCTGAAGCTTTCTTT
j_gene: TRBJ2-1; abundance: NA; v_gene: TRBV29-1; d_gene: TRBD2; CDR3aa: CSVEGLSGGTYNEQFF; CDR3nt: TGCAGCGTTGAAGGCCTTAGCGGGGGCACCTACAATGAGCAGTTCTTC
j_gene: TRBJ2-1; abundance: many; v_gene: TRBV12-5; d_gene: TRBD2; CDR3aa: CASGPSGGNNEQFF; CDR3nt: TGTGCTAGTGGTCCTAGCGGGGGAAACAATGAGCAGTTCTTC
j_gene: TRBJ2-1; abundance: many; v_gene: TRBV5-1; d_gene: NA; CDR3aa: CASSSDRLLGNEQFF; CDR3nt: TGCGCCAGCAGCTCAGACAGGCTCTTGGGAAATGAGCAGTTCTTC
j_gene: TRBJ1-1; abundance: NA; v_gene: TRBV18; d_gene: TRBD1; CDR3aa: CASSPGQQNTEAFF; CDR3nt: TGTGCCAGCTCACCGGGACAGCAAAACACTGAAGCTTTCTTT
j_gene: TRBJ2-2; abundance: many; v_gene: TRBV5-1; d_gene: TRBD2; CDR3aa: CASSLDPSGHSGTGELFF; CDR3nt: TGCGCCAGCAGCTTGGACCCTAGCGGGCATTCGGGCACCGGGGAGCTGTTTTTT
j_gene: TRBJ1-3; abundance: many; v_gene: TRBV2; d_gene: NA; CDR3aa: CASRPTELTRTIYF; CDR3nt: TGTGCCAGCAGGCCGACCGAGCTGACTCGCACCATATATTTT
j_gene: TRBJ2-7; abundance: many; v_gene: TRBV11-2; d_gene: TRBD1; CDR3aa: CASSKTGEAYEQYF; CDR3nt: TGTGCCAGCAGCAAGACAGGGGAAGCCTACGAGCAGTACTTC
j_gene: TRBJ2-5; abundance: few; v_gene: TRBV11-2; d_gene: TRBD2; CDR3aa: CASSYGQAGGLETQYF; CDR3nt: TGTGCCAGCAGCTATGGCCAGGCGGGGGGGCTTGAGACCCAGTACTTC
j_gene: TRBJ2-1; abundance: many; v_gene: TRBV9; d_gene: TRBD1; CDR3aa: CASSPWDRQINEQFF; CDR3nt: TGTGCCAGCAGCCCCTGGGACAGGCAAATTAATGAGCAGTTCTTC
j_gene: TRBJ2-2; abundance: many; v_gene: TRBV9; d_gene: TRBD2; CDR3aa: CASSDRTSGVEELFF; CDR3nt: TGTGCCAGCAGCGACCGGACTAGCGGGGTCGAGGAGCTGTTTTTT
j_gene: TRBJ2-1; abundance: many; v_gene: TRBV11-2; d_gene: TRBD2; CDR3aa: CASSFSGRVYNEQFF; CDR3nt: TGTGCCAGCAGCTTTAGCGGGAGAGTGTACAATGAGCAGTTCTTC
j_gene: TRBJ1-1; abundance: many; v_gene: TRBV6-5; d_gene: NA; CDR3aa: CASSVDTSVDEAFF; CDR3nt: TGTGCCAGCAGTGTGGACACTTCGGTGGACGAAGCTTTCTTT
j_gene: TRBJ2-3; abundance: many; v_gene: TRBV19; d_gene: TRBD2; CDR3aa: CASSAGGDGADTQYF; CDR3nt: TGTGCCAGTAGTGCCGGGGGGGATGGGGCAGATACGCAGTATTTT
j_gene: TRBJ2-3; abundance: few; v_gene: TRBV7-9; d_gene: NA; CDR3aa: CATPSGTQLTDTQYF; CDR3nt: TGTGCCACCCCATCCGGGACACAACTCACAGATACGCAGTATTTT